A single sample gave rise to the 12 T cell receptor beta chains below, sequenced in a study of shared clonotypes between healthy human individuals. Assay: immunoSEQ multiplex PCR; the TCRdb copy retains only in-frame clones and omits some. The sample lists around 2.1 million clones, approximately 96% seen once, with 0.1% to 0.15% in the top ten. Sequencing used naive CD4+ T cells sorted from blood. Subset meaning: CD45RA+ positively selected. All receptors come from a young man in good health.

The chain joins TRBV11-1 to TRBJ2-1; D gene uncertain. The CDR3 has 13 residues. V shed 5 bases and J shed 1 base, with 6 bases lying between them. Germline CDR1 SGHAT, CDR2 FQDESV (reference sequence). Written as DNA, the CDR3 is TGTGCCAGCAGCCCGAAGTCCTACAATGAGCAGTTCTTC. It yields the protein CASSPKSYNEQFF.

This chain joins TRBV6-1 and TRBJ2-5, with 8 bases fitting TRBD1. CDR1 and CDR2 (germline): MNHNS, SASEGT. The CDR3 is 13 residues long. V was clipped by 6 bases and J by 4 bases; unmatched bases: 4. This CDR3 is CASRSRGRETQYF. For the CDR3, the DNA is TGTGCCAGCAGGTCCAGGGGGCGAGAGACCCAGTACTTC.

The rearrangement links TRBV11-2 to TRBJ1-4; 7 nucleotides match TRBD1. This CDR3 spans 15 amino acids. From germline, CDR1 is SGHAT and CDR2 FQNNGV. Trimming removed 5 bases from V and 7 bases from J; junction bases left unmatched: 10. Here the CDR3 reads CASSLSRDSGEKLFF. CDR3 DNA: TGTGCCAGCAGCCTCTCCCGGGACAGTGGTGAAAAACTGTTTTTT.

The gene calls are TRBV7-6 and TRBJ2-2; 11 bases line up with TRBD2. The CDR3 totals 16 residues. Germline values: CDR1 SGHVS, CDR2 FNYEAQ. Trimming took 1 base from V and 6 from J; bases not matched to a gene: 4. DNA for the CDR3: TGTGCCAGCAGCTTAGTGGCTAGCGGGAGGCCCGGGGAGCTGTTTTTT. This codes for CASSLVASGRPGELFF.

The chain carries TRBV5-1 and TRBJ2-2; the match to TRBD2 covers 16 bases. The CDR3 consists of 19 residues. J lost 1 base, V lost 4 bases, and 7 bases had no gene match. Germline CDR1 SGHRS, CDR2 YFSETQ. CDR3 region: CASSLPGLAGGKNTGELFF. The CDR3 coding sequence is TGCGCCAGCAGCCTCCCGGGACTAGCGGGAGGGAAGAACACCGGGGAGCTGTTTTTT. Using reference TRBV5-1 and TRBJ2-2 for the parts outside the CDR3, the full variable domain is KAGVTQTPRYLIKTRGQQVTLSCSPISGHRSVSWYQQTPGQGLQFLFEYFSETQRNKGNFPGRFSGRQFSNSRSEMNVSTLELGDSALYLCASSLPGLAGGKNTGELFFGEGSRLTVL.

The V gene is TRBV13, the J gene TRBJ2-7, with 8 bases aligning to TRBD1. The CDR3 has 13 amino acids. Germline V gene lookup returns CDR1 PRHDT and CDR2 FYEKMQ (reference sequence). Germline trimming cut 5 bases from V and 3 bases from J; bases unmatched to any gene: 3. CDR3 protein: CASSKDRDYEQYF. The DNA for the CDR3 is TGTGCCAGCAGCAAGGACAGGGACTACGAGCAGTACTTC.

The chain is built from TRBV27 and TRBJ1-5; D is unclear. Germline CDR1 MNHEY, CDR2 SMNVEV (reference sequence). Trimming pared 5 bases from V and 0 bases from J, leaving 11 bases between. This CDR3 has 15 amino acids. The CDR3: CASSPSGHSNQPQHF. CDR3 DNA: TGTGCCAGCAGTCCGAGCGGCCATAGCAATCAGCCCCAGCATTTT.

The chain uses TRBV29-1 and TRBJ1-4, with D maybe TRBD1 (5 bases). Trimming took off 6 bases at V and 8 bases at J, with 10 bases between the two ends. The CDR3 has 11 residues. Per germline, CDR1 SQVTM and CDR2 ANQGSEA. The CDR3 loop is CSVGTREKLFF. As DNA, the CDR3 is TGCAGCGTCGGGACGAGAGAAAAACTGTTTTTT. Combining the CDR3 with reference TRBV29-1 and TRBJ1-4 gives the whole variable domain SAVISQKPSRDICQRGTSLTIQCQVDSQVTMMFWYRQQPGQSLTLIATANQGSEATYESGFVIDKFPISRPNLTFSTLTVSNMSPEDSSIYLCSVGTREKLFFGSGTQLSVL.

The chain has TRBV28 and TRBJ1-2; possible D gene TRBD1, 6 bases. V lost 7 bases and J 7 bases, leaving 13 bases between the germline ends. The CDR3 sequence is 12 residues long. Germline CDR1 reads MDHEN; CDR2 reads SYDVKM. Here the CDR3 DNA reads TGTGCCAGCAATTCGTACAGGGCTGGCTACACCTTC. Its protein is CASNSYRAGYTF.

This sequence joins TRBV19 and TRBJ2-1; D is ambiguous. Germline loops: CDR1 LNHDA, CDR2 SQIVND (reference sequence). Between the trimmed V and J ends, which lost 1 base and 6 bases, there was a span of 7 bases. The CDR3 runs to 13 residues. For the CDR3, the DNA is TGTGCCAGTAGTATAGGTTTCATCAATGAGCAGTTCTTC. This codes for CASSIGFINEQFF.

This chain joins TRBV12-2 and TRBJ1-3; the table calls TRBD1, which could not be checked here. TRBV12-2 is given as a pseudogene. The CDR3 length is 20 residues. The CDR3, as DNA: TGTGCAAGTCGCCCATTTCGCTCTCGGACAGGGAAAATAACTGGAAACACCATATATTTT. This encodes CASRPFRSRTGKITGNTIYF.

The chain is built from TRBV4-1 and TRBJ2-3, with D possibly being TRBD2 (5 bases). CDR3 size: 16 residues. Germline V gene lookup returns CDR1 MGHRA and CDR2 YSYEKL. The V end lost 2 bases, the J end lost 0 bases, and 12 bases lay between the germline ends. This chain's CDR3 is CASSQWTPASTDTQYF. Here the CDR3 DNA reads TGCGCCAGCAGCCAATGGACTCCGGCTAGCACAGATACGCAGTATTTT.